This is a list of T cell receptor beta chains from one sample in a study of graft-versus-host responses after intestinal transplantation. These receptors have no identified antigens. Produced via immunoSEQ multiplex PCR; TCRdb's table is partial and in-frame only. The sample has more than 95,000 clones, just over 90% seen once. The specimen was unstimulated CD4+ T cells sorted from spleen or lymph node cells, collected before intestinal transplant. All receptors derive from a human donor who received an intestinal transplant. Each CDR3 is given with its conserved first and last residue. The D gene is left open where the match is weak. Rows may omit the clone size; those that give it use once, few, many or a size class.

D gene	clone size	J gene	V gene	CDR3 protein	CDR3 DNA
-	-	TRBJ2-7	TRBV19	CASSIGSAVHEQYF	TGTGCCAGTAGTATTGGTTCCGCGGTCCACGAGCAGTACTTC
TRBD2	-	TRBJ2-1	TRBV27	CASRPSWTSGDNEQFF	TGTGCCAGCAGGCCATCTTGGACTAGCGGGGACAATGAGCAGTTCTTC
TRBD2	-	TRBJ2-5	TRBV4-2	CASSHTSGGRAGETQYF	TGTGCCAGCAGCCACACGTCTGGCGGGAGGGCCGGTGAGACCCAGTACTTC
-	-	TRBJ2-7	TRBV6-5	CASSYDRNGYEQYF	TGTGCCAGCAGTTACGACAGAAACGGCTACGAGCAGTACTTC
-	-	TRBJ1-2	TRBV18	CASSPNRDDGYTF	TGTGCCAGCTCACCAAACAGGGACGATGGCTACACCTTC
TRBD2	-	TRBJ2-1	TRBV7-9	CASSPSGTSELFF	TGTGCCAGCAGCCCAAGCGGGACTAGCGAGCTGTTCTTC
-	-	TRBJ2-7	TRBV5-1	CASSFGGTVPYEQYF	TGCGCCAGCAGCTTTGGCGGGACAGTCCCCTACGAGCAGTACTTC
TRBD1	-	TRBJ2-1	TRBV19	CASRKTGLVEQFF	TGTGCCAGTAGAAAGACAGGGCTGGTTGAGCAGTTCTTC
TRBD1	-	TRBJ2-7	TRBV7-8	CASSFGQGYEQYF	TGTGCCAGCAGCTTCGGACAGGGTTACGAGCAGTACTTC
-	few	TRBJ1-6	TRBV25-1	CASSDSNSPLHF	TGTGCCAGCAGTGACTCGAATTCACCCCTCCACTTT
-	-	TRBJ2-2	TRBV2	CASSAVGTGELFF	TGTGCCAGCAGCGCGGTGGGCACCGGGGAGCTGTTTTTT
-	once	TRBJ2-1	TRBV5-8	CASSPWASSYNEQFF	TGTGCCAGCAGTCCCTGGGCGAGCTCCTACAATGAGCAGTTCTTC
TRBD2	-	TRBJ2-7	TRBV10-2	CASSPLAGTYEQYF	TGCGCCAGCAGCCCACTAGCGGGGACCTACGAGCAGTACTTC
TRBD2	-	TRBJ2-7	TRBV7-9	CASSSGLAGGSFFYEQYF	TGTGCCAGCAGCTCGGGACTAGCGGGGGGCTCCTTCTTCTACGAGCAGTACTTC
TRBD2	-	TRBJ2-1	TRBV9	CASSPASGESYNEQFF	TGTGCCAGCAGCCCCGCTAGCGGGGAATCTTACAATGAGCAGTTCTTC
TRBD1	-	TRBJ1-5	TRBV5-1	CASSWDRGQPQHF	TGCGCCAGCAGCTGGGACAGGGGACAGCCCCAGCATTTT
TRBD2	-	TRBJ2-3	TRBV4-1	CASSQDRAGGPADTQYF	TGCGCCAGCAGCCAAGACAGGGCGGGAGGGCCAGCAGATACGCAGTATTTT
TRBD2	-	TRBJ2-7	TRBV5-1	CASSLLLAGSSYEQYF	TGCGCCAGCAGCCTCCTACTAGCGGGGAGCTCCTACGAGCAGTACTTC
-	-	TRBJ2-2	TRBV2	CASSAGVPNTGELFF	TGTGCCAGCAGTGCAGGGGTTCCGAACACCGGGGAGCTGTTTTTT
-	-	TRBJ1-2	TRBV5-1	CASSLSGAGYGYTF	TGCGCCAGCAGCTTGTCAGGGGCAGGTTATGGCTACACCTTC
TRBD1	few	TRBJ1-5	TRBV6-5	CASRPTGGQPQHF	TGTGCCAGCAGGCCAACAGGGGGCCAGCCCCAGCATTTT
TRBD1	-	TRBJ2-3	TRBV9	CASSVSTGGSPRWPGTDTQYF	TGTGCCAGCAGCGTATCGACAGGGGGTTCTCCTAGGTGGCCTGGCACAGATACGCAGTATTTT
-	-	TRBJ2-3	TRBV20-1	CSARTSDTQYF	TGCAGTGCTAGGACATCAGATACGCAGTATTTT
-	-	TRBJ2-4	TRBV5-6	CASSLMQTKNIQYF	TGTGCCAGCAGCTTGATGCAGACCAAAAACATTCAGTACTTC
TRBD1	-	TRBJ2-2	TRBV18	CAGTGQGTGELFF	TGTGCCGGGACAGGACAAGGCACCGGGGAGCTGTTTTTT
-	-	TRBJ1-6	TRBV6-1	CASSEALGRLTSPLHF	TGTGCCAGCAGTGAAGCGCTGGGGAGGCTCACTTCACCCCTCCACTTT